The text below deals with one T cell receptor beta chain. Its specificity is not known. The sample comes from a study of vaccination effects on CD4 cells after COVID-19. At the level of the study: Post-vaccine draws lagged the second dose by a median of 72 days.

Expansion with viral peptide pools was applied to antigen-specific CD4+ T cells by the ViraFEST assay prior to sequencing. It was after 10 days of culture that CD4+ T cells were isolated. Of the BNT162b2 and mRNA-1273 vaccines, participants received two doses of one or the other. A density of more than 1.5 million PBMC per well was used; these cells were cultured with roughly 10 IU/ml IL-2 and 10 ug/ml peptides. CDR3 length: 15 amino acids. Trimming pared 0 bases from V and 7 bases from J, leaving 18 bases between. CDR1 GTSNPN and CDR2 SVGIG come from the germline V gene (reference sequence). The protocol was immunoSEQ multiplex PCR, while the TCRdb copy is restricted to in-frame clones and leaves out a portion. The sample contains 20,000 to 25,000 clones, 69% of which appear only once.

This specimen was CD4+ T cells from PBMCs cultured with SARS-CoV-2 spike peptides, taken after COVID-19 vaccination. The receptor comes from a human donor who received a COVID-19 vaccine. V and J are TRBV30 and TRBJ1-2, with D unresolved. The CDR3 loop reads CAWSVLFRVGSGYTF. DNA for the CDR3: TGTGCCTGGAGTGTACTGTTTAGGGTTGGGTCTGGCTACACCTTC. Variable domain in full (rest from reference TRBV30 and TRBJ1-2): SQTIHQWPATLVQPVGSPLSLECTVEGTSNPNLYWYRQAAGRGLQLLFYSVGIGQISSEVPQNLSASRPQDRQFILSSKKLLLSDSGFYLCAWSVLFRVGSGYTFGSGTRLTVV.